Each of the 23 T cell receptor beta chains below was sequenced from the same sample in a study of shared clonotypes between healthy human individuals. The protocol was immunoSEQ multiplex PCR, while the TCRdb copy is restricted to in-frame clones and leaves out a portion. The profile shows about 1 million clones, under 80% of them singletons. Sequenced sample: memory CD4+ T cells sorted from blood. Subset meaning: CD45RA-negative fraction. These receptors all stem from a young man in good health.

The V and J genes are TRBV5-1 and TRBJ1-6; 10 nucleotides match TRBD1. J lost 6 bases, V lost 4 bases, and 10 bases had no gene match. This CDR3 comprises 17 residues. Germline-derived CDR1 and CDR2 are SGHRS and YFSETQ. CDR3 amino acids: CASSARTGGSRNSPLHF. In DNA, the CDR3 is TGCGCCAGCAGCGCCAGGACAGGGGGTTCGCGTAATTCACCCCTCCACTTT.

V usage is TRBV7-2 and J usage is TRBJ2-3; D unclear. The CDR3 runs 11 residues. Germline CDR1 and CDR2: SGHTA and FQGNSA. V lost 5 bases and J lost 3, with 3 bases in between. The CDR3 region has the DNA TGTGCCAGCAGCATAACAGATACGCAGTATTTT. Its protein is CASSITDTQYF. Drawing the rest from reference TRBV7-2 and TRBJ2-3, the complete variable domain is GAGVSQSPSNKVTEKGKDVELRCDPISGHTALYWYRQSLGQGLEFLIYFQGNSAPDKSGLPSDRFSAERTGGSVSTLTIQRTQQEDSAVYLCASSITDTQYFGPGTRLTVL.

J is TRBJ2-1 and V is TRBV5-1, with 14 bases lining up with TRBD2. V was clipped by 5 bases and J by 9 bases; unmatched bases: 4. In germline, CDR1 is SGHRS, CDR2 YFSETQ. The CDR3 extends over 14 amino acids. In DNA, the CDR3 is TGCGCCAGCAGGGAGGGACTAGCGGGAGTTGAGCAGTTCTTC. It specifies CASREGLAGVEQFF.

This clone appeared once. The V gene is TRBV6-6, the J gene TRBJ2-3, with D possibly being TRBD1 or TRBD2 (5 bases each). Germline V gives CDR1 MNHNY, CDR2 SVGAGI (reference sequence). Trimming left V 0 bases short and J 8 bases short, with 15 bases between. The CDR3 contains 15 residues. CDR3 nucleotides: TGTGCCAGCAGTTACTCGATGGGGGAAGGAGCTACGCAGTATTTT. This sequence encodes CASSYSMGEGATQYF.

The rearrangement joins TRBV10-3 to TRBJ2-2, with unresolved D. The CDR3 sequence is 15 residues long. Trimming shortened V by 3 bases and J by 1 base, and 9 bases separated the two germline ends. Germline V CDR1 and CDR2: ENHRY, SYGVKD. The CDR3 is CAISDNQENTGELFF. The CDR3 DNA reads TGTGCCATCAGTGACAACCAGGAGAACACCGGGGAGCTGTTTTTT.

The CDR3 spells CASSTGTSGQAQYF. In nucleotides, the CDR3 is TGCGCCAGCAGCACCGGGACTAGCGGCCAGGCGCAGTATTTT. The chain is built from TRBV10-2 and TRBJ2-3; 11 nucleotides line up with TRBD2. V lost 6 bases to trimming and J lost 10 bases; unmatched junction nucleotides: 9. The CDR3 loop spans 14 amino acids. Germline lookup yields CDR1 WSHSY and CDR2 SAAADI.

The chain has TRBV7-2 and TRBJ2-2; D is unresolved. Per the germline V gene, CDR1 is SGHTA and CDR2 is FQGNSA. This CDR3 comprises 15 residues. The V gene lost 5 bases and the J gene lost 5 bases, with 15 bases spanning the gap. CDR3: CASSPTVGATGELFF. The CDR3 DNA follows: TGTGCCAGCAGCCCCACGGTTGGAGCAACCGGGGAGCTGTTTTTT.

The chain couples TRBV5-4 to TRBJ1-1; D perhaps matches TRBD1 (5 bases). Germline V gene sequence: CDR1 SGHNT, CDR2 YYREEE (reference sequence). Trimming pared 3 bases from V and 4 bases from J, leaving 16 bases between. The CDR3 sequence is 15 residues long. The CDR3 DNA reads as TGTGCCAGCAGCTCCGATCCCCGGGGGGTCACTGAAGCTTTCTTT. Amino acid sequence: CASSSDPRGVTEAFF.

The J gene is TRBJ2-3, the V gene TRBV11-2; D is perhaps TRBD1 or TRBD2 (6 bases each). CDR1 SGHAT and CDR2 FQNNGV come from the germline V gene. V was pared by 5 bases and J by 2 bases, with 14 bases between. The CDR3 is made up of 15 amino acids. The CDR3 coding sequence is TGTGCCAGCAGCCCATCGAGGGGGGTCACAGATACGCAGTATTTT. It yields the protein CASSPSRGVTDTQYF.

V gene TRBV7-2 combines with J gene TRBJ2-3, with D perhaps matching TRBD2 (5 bases). Germline-derived CDR1 and CDR2 are SGHTA and FQGNSA. V shed 5 bases and J shed 4 bases, with 10 bases lying between them. The CDR3 has 13 residues. The CDR3 region is CASSPSGSDTQYF. CDR3 nucleotide sequence: TGTGCCAGCAGCCCCAGCGGTTCAGATACGCAGTATTTT.

The chain uses TRBV18 and TRBJ1-1, with D tentatively TRBD1 (5 bases). CDR3 length: 12 amino acids. The V gene lost 2 bases and the J gene lost 5 bases, with 6 bases spanning the gap. CDR1 KGHSH and CDR2 LQKENI come from the germline V gene. CDR3 residues: CASSPGTTEAFF. The CDR3, as DNA: TGTGCCAGCTCACCAGGGACGACTGAAGCTTTCTTT.

The chain combines TRBV30 with TRBJ2-3; possible D gene TRBD1, 5 bases. The V end was cut by 2 bases, the J end by 2 bases, with 14 bases between. From germline, CDR1 is GTSNPN and CDR2 SVGIG (reference sequence). The CDR3 has 15 amino acids. DNA for the CDR3: TGTGCCTGGAGTTCGGACACCTTCCTCACAGATACGCAGTATTTT. Protein sequence: CAWSSDTFLTDTQYF.

The V call is TRBV27, the J call TRBJ1-6; tentatively, D is TRBD1 (5 bases). V was trimmed by 5 bases and J by 8 bases, leaving 10 bases between them. Germline assignment: CDR1 MNHEY and CDR2 SMNVEV (reference sequence). This CDR3 has 13 amino acids. The CDR3 here is CASSILGDSPLHF. In DNA, the CDR3 is TGTGCCAGCAGTATTCTGGGGGATTCACCCCTCCACTTT.

This chain uses TRBV2 with TRBJ2-1, with 10 positions matching TRBD2. CDR1 SNHLY and CDR2 FYNNEI come from the germline V gene. V shed 4 bases and J 7 bases; nucleotides not matched to a gene: 7. This CDR3 contains 15 residues. The CDR3 DNA follows: TGTGCCAGCAGTGGAACTAGCGGGATTCCTAATGAGCAGTTCTTC. Its translation is CASSGTSGIPNEQFF.

The chain is built from TRBV7-8 and TRBJ2-5; 9 bases match TRBD2. The CDR3 loop spans 18 amino acids. CDR1 and CDR2 from the germline V gene are SGHVS and FQNEAQ. J gave up 5 bases and V 1 base, and 14 bases lay outside the gene matches. The CDR3 region is CASSLGLAGSDWKETQYF. The CDR3 nucleotides are TGTGCCAGCAGCTTAGGGCTAGCGGGGTCTGATTGGAAGGAGACCCAGTACTTC.

V and J are TRBV9 and TRBJ2-2; 9 bases align to TRBD2. The CDR3 has 15 residues. V lost 4 bases, J lost 2 bases, and 3 bases stayed unmatched. The germline V gene encodes CDR1 SGDLS and CDR2 YYNGEE. The CDR3 spells CASSRLAANTGELFF. CDR3 sequence (DNA): TGTGCCAGCAGCAGACTAGCGGCTAACACCGGGGAGCTGTTTTTT.

The chain uses TRBV4-3 and TRBJ2-2; D not certain. Trimming pared 4 bases from V and 0 bases from J, leaving 9 bases between. Germline CDR1 reads LGHNA; CDR2 reads YSLEER. The CDR3 contains 15 residues. This CDR3 is CASSLVLSNTGELFF. CDR3 DNA: TGCGCCAGCAGCCTTGTACTATCGAACACCGGGGAGCTGTTTTTT.

To note about this clone: Other DNA sequences within the sample encode an identical CDR3. The chain employs TRBV5-1 and TRBJ2-2, with 9 nucleotides matching TRBD1. Trimming removed 3 bases from V and 4 bases from J; junction bases left unmatched: 4. The germline V gene encodes CDR1 SGHRS and CDR2 YFSETQ. This CDR3 is built from 15 residues. The DNA for the CDR3 is TGCGCCAGCAGCTCGGGACAGGGTAGCACCGGGGAGCTGTTTTTT. Translation gives CASSSGQGSTGELFF. The variable domain in full, with the rest retrieved from reference TRBV5-1 and TRBJ2-2, is KAGVTQTPRYLIKTRGQQVTLSCSPISGHRSVSWYQQTPGQGLQFLFEYFSETQRNKGNFPGRFSGRQFSNSRSEMNVSTLELGDSALYLCASSSGQGSTGELFFGEGSRLTVL.

The CDR3 here is CASSLLGVDSGANVLTF. The CDR3 DNA is TGCGCCAGCAGCTTACTCGGGGTAGACTCTGGGGCCAACGTCCTGACTTTC. The V call is TRBV5-1, the J call TRBJ2-6, with D tentatively TRBD2 (5 bases). There are 17 residues in the CDR3. CDR1 is SGHRS, CDR2 YFSETQ, per germline. Trimming took 2 bases from V and 0 from J, leaving 12 bases between them.

The chain uses TRBV7-6 and TRBJ1-1; unclear D gene. The CDR3 is made up of 12 amino acids. Per germline, CDR1 SGHVS and CDR2 FNYEAQ. V was shortened by 1 base and J by 6 bases, with 6 bases between the two germline ends. The CDR3 here is CASSLGVAEAFF. The CDR3, as DNA: TGTGCCAGCAGCTTAGGAGTAGCTGAAGCTTTCTTT.

The chain is built from TRBV5-4 and TRBJ2-7; possibly TRBD1 for D (6 bases). Germline CDR1 and CDR2: SGHNT and YYREEE (reference sequence). V was pared by 3 bases and J by 3 bases, with 13 bases between. The CDR3 has 14 residues. The DNA of the CDR3 is TGTGCCAGCAGCTCAGGGGCGGCGAACTACGAGCAGTACTTC. Its protein is CASSSGAANYEQYF.

This chain links TRBV27 with TRBJ2-1, with no clear D. Germline V lookup: CDR1 MNHEY, CDR2 SMNVEV (reference sequence). V was shortened by 5 bases and J by 7 bases, with 15 bases between the two germline ends. The CDR3 loop spans 14 amino acids. CDR3 sequence reads: CASSPRPGANEQFF. The DNA of the CDR3 is TGTGCCAGCAGTCCCCGGCCCGGAGCGAATGAGCAGTTCTTC.

The table lists this clone with a few counts. The V call is TRBV6-6, the J call TRBJ1-5; perhaps TRBD1 as D (5 bases). The CDR3 covers 16 residues. CDR1 and CDR2 (germline): MNHNY, SVGAGI (reference sequence). V lost 2 bases, J lost 1 base, and 12 bases lay in between. CDR3 DNA sequence: TGTGCCAGCAGTTACGGCGGGACGGTGAGCAATCAGCCCCAGCATTTT. It is translated as CASSYGGTVSNQPQHF.